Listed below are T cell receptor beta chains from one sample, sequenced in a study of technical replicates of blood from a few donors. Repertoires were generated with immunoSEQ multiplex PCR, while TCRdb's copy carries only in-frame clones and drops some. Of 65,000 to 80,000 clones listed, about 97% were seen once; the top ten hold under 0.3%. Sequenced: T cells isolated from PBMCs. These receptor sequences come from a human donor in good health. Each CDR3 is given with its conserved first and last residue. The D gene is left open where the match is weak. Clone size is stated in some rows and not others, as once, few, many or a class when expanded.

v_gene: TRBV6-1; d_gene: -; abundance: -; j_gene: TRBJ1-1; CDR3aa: CASTTGRISTEAFF; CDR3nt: TGTGCCAGCACAACGGGAAGGATAAGTACTGAAGCTTTCTTT
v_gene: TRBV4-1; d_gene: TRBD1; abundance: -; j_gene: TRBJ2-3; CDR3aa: CASSQEFGTGRSDTQYF; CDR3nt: TGCGCCAGCAGCCAAGAATTCGGGACAGGGCGTTCAGATACGCAGTATTTT
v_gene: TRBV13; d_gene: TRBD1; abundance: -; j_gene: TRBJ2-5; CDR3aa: CASSLVQGRGETQYF; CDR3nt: TGTGCCAGCAGCTTAGTACAGGGGCGAGGGGAGACCCAGTACTTC
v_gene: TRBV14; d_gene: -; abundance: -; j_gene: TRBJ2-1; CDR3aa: CASSQPHHNEQFF; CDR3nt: TGTGCCAGCAGCCAACCCCATCACAATGAGCAGTTCTTC
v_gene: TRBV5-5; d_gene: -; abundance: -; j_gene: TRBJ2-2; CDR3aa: CASSLASVNTGELFF; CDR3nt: TGTGCCAGCAGCTTGGCCTCAGTAAACACCGGGGAGCTGTTTTTT
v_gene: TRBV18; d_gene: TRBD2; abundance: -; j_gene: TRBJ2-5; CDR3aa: CASWTSGRETQYF; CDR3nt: TGTGCCAGCTGGACTAGCGGGAGAGAGACCCAGTACTTC
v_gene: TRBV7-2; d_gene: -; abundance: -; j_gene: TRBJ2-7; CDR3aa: CASSFGGLQGVQYF; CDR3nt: TGTGCCAGCAGCTTTGGGGGTCTACAGGGAGTGCAGTACTTC
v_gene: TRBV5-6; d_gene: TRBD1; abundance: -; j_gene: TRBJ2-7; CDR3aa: CASRRTGGKDEQYF; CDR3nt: TGTGCCAGCAGGAGGACAGGGGGAAAAGACGAGCAGTACTTC
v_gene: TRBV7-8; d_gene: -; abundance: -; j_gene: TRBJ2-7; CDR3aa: CASSLGYREIPYEQYF; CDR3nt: TGTGCCAGCAGCTTAGGTTACCGGGAGATCCCCTACGAGCAGTACTTC
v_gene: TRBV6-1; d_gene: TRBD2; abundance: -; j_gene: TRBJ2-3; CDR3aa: CASSEGSSGNTDTQYF; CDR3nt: TGTGCCAGCAGTGAAGGCTCTAGCGGGAACACAGATACGCAGTATTTT
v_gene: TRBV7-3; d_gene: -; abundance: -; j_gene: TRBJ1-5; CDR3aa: CASSLGGESNQPQHF; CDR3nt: TGTGCCAGCAGCTTGGGGGGAGAGAGCAATCAGCCCCAGCATTTT
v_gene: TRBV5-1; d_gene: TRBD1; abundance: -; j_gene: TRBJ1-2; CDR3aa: CASSSGQGTYGYTF; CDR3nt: TGCGCCAGCAGCTCGGGACAGGGAACCTATGGCTACACCTTC
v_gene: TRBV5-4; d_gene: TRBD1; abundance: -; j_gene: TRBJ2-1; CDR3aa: CASSVGQLSSYNEQFF; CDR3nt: TGTGCCAGCAGCGTGGGACAGCTGAGCTCCTACAATGAGCAGTTCTTC
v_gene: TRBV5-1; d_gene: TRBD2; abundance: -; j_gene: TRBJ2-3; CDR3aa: CASSFTLTSGSTDTQYF; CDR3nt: TGCGCCAGCAGCTTCACCCTGACTAGCGGGAGCACAGATACGCAGTATTTT
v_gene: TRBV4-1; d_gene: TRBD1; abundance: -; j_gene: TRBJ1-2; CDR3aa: CASSPRQGESYGYTF; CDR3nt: TGCGCCAGCAGCCCCAGACAGGGGGAAAGTTATGGCTACACCTTC
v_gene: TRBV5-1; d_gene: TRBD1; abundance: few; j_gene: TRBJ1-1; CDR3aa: CASSLARQGSTEAFF; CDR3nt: TGCGCCAGCAGCTTGGCTCGACAGGGGAGCACTGAAGCTTTCTTT
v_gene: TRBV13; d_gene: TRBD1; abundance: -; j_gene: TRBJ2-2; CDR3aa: CASSSDIWDRGNTGELFF; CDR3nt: TGTGCCAGCAGCTCCGATATCTGGGACAGGGGGAACACCGGGGAGCTGTTTTTT